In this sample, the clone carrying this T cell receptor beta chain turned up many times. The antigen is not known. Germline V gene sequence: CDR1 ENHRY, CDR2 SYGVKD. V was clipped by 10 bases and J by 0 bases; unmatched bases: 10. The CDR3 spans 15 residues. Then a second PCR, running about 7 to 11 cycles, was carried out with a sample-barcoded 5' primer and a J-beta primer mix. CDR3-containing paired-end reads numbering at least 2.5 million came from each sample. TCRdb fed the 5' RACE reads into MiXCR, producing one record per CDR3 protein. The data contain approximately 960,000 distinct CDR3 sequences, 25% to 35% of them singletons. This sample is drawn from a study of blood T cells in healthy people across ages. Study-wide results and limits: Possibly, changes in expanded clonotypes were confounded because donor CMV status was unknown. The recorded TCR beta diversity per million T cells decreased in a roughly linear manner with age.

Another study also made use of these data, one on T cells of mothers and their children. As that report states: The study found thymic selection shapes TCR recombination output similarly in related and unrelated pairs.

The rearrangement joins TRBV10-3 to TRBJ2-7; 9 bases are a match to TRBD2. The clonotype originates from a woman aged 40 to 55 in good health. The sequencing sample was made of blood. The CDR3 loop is CASATSGANSYEQYF. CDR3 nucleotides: TGTGCCAGCGCGACTAGCGGCGCTAACTCCTACGAGCAGTACTTC.